A single sample gave rise to the 2 T cell receptor beta chains below, sequenced in a study of vaccination effects on CD4 cells after COVID-19. Sequencing used immunoSEQ multiplex PCR; TCRdb keeps in-frame clones, though not all of them. The sample shows approximately 47,000 clones, roughly two thirds of them seen only once. The culture ran for around ten days before CD4+ T cells were isolated. Participants were given two doses of BNT162b2 or mRNA-1273 vaccine. Their antigens are not known. Specimen: CD4+ T cells from PBMCs cultured without peptide, collected after COVID-19 vaccination. The receptors here all came from a human donor who received a COVID-19 vaccine.

The chain joins TRBV4-1 to TRBJ2-3; 9 bases map to TRBD2. This CDR3 has 18 residues. V dropped 1 base and J dropped 0; count of bases not matched to a gene: 8. Germline lookup yields CDR1 MGHRA and CDR2 YSYEKL. The CDR3 reads CASSQGIPSGTSTDTQYF. CDR3 DNA sequence: TGCGCCAGCAGCCAAGGGATTCCTAGCGGGACTAGCACAGATACGCAGTATTTT.

Comment on this clone: Other DNA sequences in the same sample also yield this CDR3. This chain joins TRBV11-3 and TRBJ2-1; D call uncertain. Trimming left V 0 bases short and J 0 bases short, with 15 bases between. The CDR3 extends over 18 amino acids. Per germline, CDR1 SGHNT and CDR2 YENEEA. The CDR3 is CASSLDQSGSSSYNEQFF. The CDR3, as DNA: TGTGCCAGCAGCTTAGATCAATCGGGTAGTAGCTCCTACAATGAGCAGTTCTTC.